Shown below are 20 T cell receptor beta chains from a single sample sequenced in a study of regulatory T cells in long-lasting Graves disease. Building the TCR beta libraries relied on iRepertoire HTBI primers, and CDR3 regions underwent Arm-PCR. Each CDR3 protein gets one entry after TCRdb re-called the multiplex PCR reads with MiXCR. The table shows more than 300,000 distinct CDR3 sequences, with approximately 12% occurring only once. Time point here: newly diagnosed GD, antithyroid drugs for less than 3 months. PBMC-extracted RNA yielded the TCR library. These data were likewise used in another study, on T cells in Graves' hyperthyroidism and ophthalmopathy.

Sequencing was performed on peripheral blood mononuclear cells (PBMCs), taken at new diagnosis, from a patient treated with antithyroid drugs. Receptor source: a woman aged 18-29 years with Graves disease.

This clonotype was found many times. The genes are TRBV15 and TRBJ1-3; 7 positions agree with TRBD1. Germline V gene sequence: CDR1 LNHNV, CDR2 YYDKDF (reference sequence). CDR3 size: 16 residues. The junction had 5 bases not matched to a gene; V was cut back by 3 bases and J by 0 bases. The CDR3 bases are TGTGCCACCAGCAGCTGGGACAGTTACTCTGGAAACACCATATATTTT. This encodes CATSSWDSYSGNTIYF.

Details on this clonotype: A far larger clone lies a single base away; this is likely a read error. The V call is TRBV29-1, the J call TRBJ2-4; D possibly matches TRBD1 or TRBD2 (5 bases each). This CDR3 is 14 amino acids long. The V gene's germline CDR1 is SQVTM and CDR2 ANQGSEA. CDR3 amino acids: CSVKQGIDYNERFF. Here the CDR3 DNA reads TGCAGCGTGAAGCAGGGTATCGACTACAATGAGCGGTTCTTC.

This clonotype was seen at least ten times. The chain joins TRBV6-2 or TRBV6-3 to TRBJ1-4; weak D call: TRBD1 (5 bases). Deletions cut 4 bases from V and 5 bases from J, with 11 bases between. The CDR3 extends over 14 amino acids. Looked up from germline, CDR1 is MNHEY and CDR2 is SVGEGT. CDR3 sequence: CASSSSRDNEKLFF. The CDR3 DNA reads TGTGCCAGCAGTTCCTCCAGGGACAATGAAAAACTGTTTTTT.

This clonotype was recorded at least ten times. The V call is TRBV2, the J call TRBJ1-6; D is unclear. With 2 bases removed from V and 3 bases from J, the gap between germline ends came to 11 bases. The CDR3 runs to 16 residues. Germline V gene data show CDR1 as SNHLY and CDR2 as FYNNEI. The CDR3, as DNA: TGTGCCAGCAGTGAATCTCGGGAGTACTATAATTCACCCCTCCACTTT. It is translated as CASSESREYYNSPLHF.

The chain recombines TRBV27 with TRBJ2-3; 9 bases are shared with TRBD1. Germline trimming cut 5 bases from V and 0 bases from J; bases unmatched to any gene: 9. This CDR3 has 17 amino acids. The germline V gene encodes CDR1 MNHEY and CDR2 SMNVEV (reference sequence). CDR3 residues: CASSPYPGTGSTDTQYF. In DNA form, the CDR3 reads TGTGCCAGCAGTCCCTATCCCGGGACAGGGAGCACAGATACGCAGTATTTT.

This clonotype was counted many times. The chain employs TRBV27 and TRBJ2-7; weak D call: TRBD1 (6 bases). Deletions cut 5 bases from V and 0 bases from J, with 8 bases between. Germline assignment: CDR1 MNHEY and CDR2 SMNVEV (reference sequence). The CDR3 consists of 13 residues. CDR3 in DNA: TGTGCCAGCAGTCGACAGGCCTCCTACGAGCAGTACTTC. Protein: CASSRQASYEQYF.

This clonotype turned up a few times. The gene calls are TRBV18 and TRBJ1-2; TRBD1 aligns across 9 bases. V shed 0 bases and J 10 bases; nucleotides not matched to a gene: 9. Germline CDR1 KGHSH, CDR2 LQKENI. CDR3 size: 15 residues. The CDR3 region has the DNA TGTGCCAGCTCACCACCTGGGACAGGGTTGTTCTCCTACACCTTC. Translated: CASSPPGTGLFSYTF.

This clonotype was observed at least ten times. Written as DNA, the CDR3 is TGTGCCAGCAGCTTAGAACAGGGGCACACTGAAGCTTTCTTT. This sequence encodes CASSLEQGHTEAFF. The chain recombines TRBV7-9 with TRBJ1-1, with 7 bases matching TRBD1. The CDR3 is made up of 14 amino acids. V dropped 1 base and J dropped 3; count of bases not matched to a gene: 2. Germline CDR1 SEHNR, CDR2 FQNEAQ (reference sequence).

This clonotype was recorded many times. The chain recombines TRBV28 with TRBJ2-7, with 7 bases that match TRBD2. The junction had 17 bases not matched to a gene; V was cut back by 5 bases and J by 7 bases. The CDR3 is made up of 16 amino acids. Germline-derived CDR1 and CDR2 are MDHEN and SYDVKM. The CDR3 DNA reads TGTGCCAGCAGTCCAACCGGGAGGCGGGGGTATCGGGAGCAGTACTTC. Protein product: CASSPTGRRGYREQYF.

This clonotype occurred many times. V usage is TRBV12-3 or TRBV12-4 and J usage is TRBJ2-5; no clear D. The germline V and J ends were trimmed by 4 bases and 4 bases, with 16 bases remaining between them. CDR3 length: 15 amino acids. The CDR3 sequence: CASSSTVAGRETQYF. The CDR3 bases are TGTGCCAGCAGTTCGACCGTCGCTGGGCGAGAGACCCAGTACTTC.

With respect to this clonotype: It may be a read error: a sequence one base away is much more abundant. J is TRBJ1-3 and V is TRBV20-1, with TRBD1 as a possible D gene (6 bases). The CDR3 loop spans 16 amino acids. Trimming took off 5 bases at V and 8 bases at J, with 25 bases between the two ends. Germline CDR1 reads DFQATT; CDR2 reads SNEGSKA (reference sequence). The CDR3 DNA is TGCAGTGCTGCACAGGGTGCTGGAGGGTCCGGAGACACCATATATTTT. Encoded protein: CSAAQGAGGSGDTIYF.

Worth noting for this clonotype: This could be a read error, since a much larger clone is one nucleotide away. The chain carries TRBV11-2 and TRBJ2-7, with 9 bases matching TRBD2. V gave up 0 bases and J gave up 5 bases; unmatched junction bases: 5. The V gene's germline CDR1 is SGHAT and CDR2 FQNNGV. CDR3 length: 15 amino acids. The CDR3 DNA reads as TGTGCCAGCAGCTTAGATGGCCTAGCGGGACACGAGCAGTACTTC. This translates into CASSLDGLAGHEQYF.

In its sample, this clonotype was seen a few times. The chain uses TRBV6-1 and TRBJ1-1, with no clear D. The germline CDR1 and CDR2 sequences are MNHNS and SASEGT. The CDR3 is 13 residues long. Trimming took 6 bases from V and 3 from J, leaving 11 bases between them. The DNA for the CDR3 is TGTGCCAGCAGAAAAGTTGAGGACACTGAAGCTTTCTTT. This encodes CASRKVEDTEAFF.

This clonotype showed up many times. The V call is TRBV15, the J call TRBJ2-1; D is uncertain. The V end was cut by 6 bases, the J end by 5 bases, with 8 bases between. Germline assignment: CDR1 LNHNV and CDR2 YYDKDF (reference sequence). The CDR3 runs 12 residues. The DNA for the CDR3 is TGTGCCACCAGGTCAACAAACAATGAGCAGTTCTTC. Translating gives CATRSTNNEQFF.

This clonotype was detected many times. V and J are TRBV12-3 or TRBV12-4 and TRBJ1-4, with TRBD1 as a possible D gene (5 bases). The ends were cut back, 4 bases at V and 5 bases at J, with 14 bases in the middle. CDR3 length: 15 amino acids. This chain's CDR3 is CASSSSWGLNEKLFF. The CDR3 DNA sequence: TGTGCCAGCAGTTCCTCGTGGGGCCTAAATGAAAAACTGTTTTTT.

The genes are TRBV14 and TRBJ1-2; D is undetermined. The CDR3 consists of 12 residues. CDR1 and CDR2 (germline): SGHDN, FVKESK. The V and J ends lost 5 bases and 4 bases respectively, with 8 bases between them. CDR3 nucleotide sequence: TGTGCCAGCAGCAAAGGCATCTATGGCTACACCTTC. Translating gives CASSKGIYGYTF.

This clonotype has ten or more counts. The chain combines TRBV6-1 with TRBJ2-7, with 9 positions matching TRBD1. The V gene's germline CDR1 is MNHNS and CDR2 SASEGT. The CDR3 runs 14 residues. The J segment lost 7 bases and the V segment lost 6 bases, leaving 10 bases of the junction unmatched. This CDR3 is CASRGQGRSGEQYV. The CDR3 nucleotides are TGTGCCAGCAGAGGACAGGGGAGGTCGGGGGAGCAGTACGTC.

This clonotype has just a few counts. The CDR3 DNA reads as TGTGCCTGGAGTCTAGGTTGGCGGCCCCAGCATTTT. Its translation: CAWSLGWRPQHF. The chain recombines TRBV30 with TRBJ1-5; D unresolved. This CDR3 contains 12 residues. The V and J ends lost 2 bases and 9 bases respectively, with 11 bases between them. The germline V gene has CDR1 GTSNPN and CDR2 SVGIG (reference sequence).

This clonotype was seen ten or more times. This chain links TRBV7-3 with TRBJ2-1, with 12 bases matching TRBD2. Germline lookup yields CDR1 SGHTA and CDR2 FQGTGA. V lost 5 bases and J lost 7; bases outside the gene matches: 6. The CDR3 sequence is 15 residues long. The CDR3 spells CASSKTSGSGNEQFF. The CDR3 DNA follows: TGTGCCAGCAGCAAGACTAGCGGGAGTGGAAATGAGCAGTTCTTC.

This clonotype was found many times. V is TRBV24-1 and J is TRBJ2-1, with D possibly matching TRBD2 (6 bases). Trimming shortened V by 2 bases and J by 9 bases, and 19 bases separated the two germline ends. Germline V gene lookup returns CDR1 KGHDR and CDR2 SFDVKD. CDR3 length equals 16 residues. DNA of the CDR3: TGTGCCACCAGTGATTCCTCCATGACTAGGGCGGGTGAGCAGTTCTTC. Translating it yields CATSDSSMTRAGEQFF.